These 2 T cell receptor beta chains share one sample of origin, sequenced in a study of T-cell memory formation after mild COVID-19. TCRdb re-called the 5' RACE reads through MiXCR, storing one row per CDR3 protein. The sample includes over 350,000 distinct CDR3 sequences, approximately 25% of them seen just once. The sequenced material came from PBMCs or a T cell subset sorted from them (not recorded which). The source is an adult woman who had mild COVID-19 (a few samples of this study predate the infection). Cell type and time point are not known.

The V gene is TRBV5-4, the J gene TRBJ2-3; D gene ambiguous. Germline CDR1 reads SGHNT; CDR2 reads YYREEE (reference sequence). V was shortened by 0 bases and J by 2 bases, with 13 bases between the two germline ends. This CDR3 is built from 16 residues. As DNA, the CDR3 is TGTGCCAGCAGCTTGGGGACCCCACGAACCACAGATACGCAGTATTTT. Protein: CASSLGTPRTTDTQYF.

This clonotype came up a few times. The rearrangement joins TRBV24-1 to TRBJ2-3; D remains unclear. CDR3 size: 16 residues. The V gene lost 9 bases and the J gene lost 0 bases, with 18 bases spanning the gap. Germline CDR1 and CDR2: KGHDR and SFDVKD. DNA of the CDR3: TGTGCCACCCCCGGCAAAGGACCGAATAGCACAGATACGCAGTATTTT. This sequence encodes CATPGKGPNSTDTQYF.